The present entry profiles one TCR beta chain with its context. Its cognate antigen is unknown. These data belong to a study of T-cell memory formation after mild COVID-19. About the study: Each donor largely had its own TCR clusters.

Using constant-segment primers, 5'RACE produced TCR alpha and TCR beta cDNA libraries carrying sample barcodes and UMIs. TCRdb fed the 5' RACE reads into MiXCR, producing one record per CDR3 protein. Of 200,000 to 250,000 distinct CDR3 sequences in the sample, roughly 17% were seen once. In germline, CDR1 is SGHRS, CDR2 YFSETQ. This CDR3 spans 14 amino acids. Trimming stripped 4 bases from V and 0 bases from J, with 11 bases between. Overall study findings and caveats: Contracting clones from day 15 to 85 showed balanced CD4/CD8; later expanders favored CD4+. The study detected some responding clones in pre-infection memory, suggesting cross-reactive memory joined.

The receptor comes from a man younger than 30 who had mild COVID-19 (a few samples of this study predate the infection). Cell type and time point are not known. The V and J genes are TRBV5-1 and TRBJ2-7; no clear D. Sequenced: PBMCs or a T cell subset sorted from them (not recorded which). The CDR3 is CASSPNPPSYEQYF. In nucleotides, the CDR3 is TGCGCCAGCAGCCCTAACCCACCCTCCTACGAGCAGTACTTC.